A selection of T cell receptor beta chains follows, all from one sample in a study of blood T cell repertoires in COVID-19. Here immunoSEQ multiplex PCR was the method, and the copy in TCRdb shows in-frame clones only, minus some. The table has 310,000 or so clones, 87% seen once; the top ten hold about 6%. The sequenced sample was PBMCs or T cells enriched from blood (not recorded which). Receptors were obtained from a woman between 35 and 50 years old who had recovered from COVID-19. CDR3s include the opening cysteine and the closing phenylalanine or tryptophan. D genes are given only for firm matches. Not all rows give a size; the values are once, few, many and, for expanded clones, a class.

v_gene: TRBV5-1
d_gene: .
j_gene: TRBJ1-4
abundance: .
CDR3nt: TGCGCCAGCAGCCCAGGAAGGGGAACTAATGAAAAACTGTTTTTT
CDR3aa: CASSPGRGTNEKLFF

v_gene: TRBV12-3/TRBV12-4
d_gene: .
j_gene: TRBJ2-5
abundance: .
CDR3nt: TGTGCCAGCAGTGGGGCAGGGGAGACCCAGTACTTC
CDR3aa: CASSGAGETQYF

v_gene: TRBV19
d_gene: .
j_gene: TRBJ1-6
abundance: .
CDR3nt: TGTGCCAGTAGAGAGGACAGAATCGATTCACCCCTCCACTTT
CDR3aa: CASREDRIDSPLHF

v_gene: TRBV5-5
d_gene: .
j_gene: TRBJ1-2
abundance: .
CDR3nt: TGTGCCAGCAGCTCCCCAGAGCAGGCAAATAACTATGGCTACACCTTC
CDR3aa: CASSSPEQANNYGYTF

v_gene: TRBV11-2
d_gene: .
j_gene: TRBJ2-3
abundance: .
CDR3nt: TGTGCCAGCAGCCCTCGGGATACGCAGTATTTT
CDR3aa: CASSPRDTQYF

v_gene: TRBV20-1
d_gene: TRBD1
j_gene: TRBJ1-5
abundance: .
CDR3nt: TGCAGTGCTAGTAAGGGGGCCGTTCAGCCCCAGCATTTT
CDR3aa: CSASKGAVQPQHF

v_gene: TRBV18
d_gene: TRBD2
j_gene: TRBJ2-5
abundance: .
CDR3nt: TGTGCCAGCTCACCACGGCCCGGTAGTAGCGGGGTAAGGACCCAGTACTTC
CDR3aa: CASSPRPGSSGVRTQYF

v_gene: TRBV7-8
d_gene: .
j_gene: TRBJ1-1
abundance: .
CDR3nt: TGTGCCAGCAAAAGGTCGGAGGGGAGGGAAGTTGAAGCTTTCTTT
CDR3aa: CASKRSEGREVEAFF

v_gene: TRBV3-1/TRBV3-2
d_gene: .
j_gene: TRBJ1-5
abundance: .
CDR3nt: TGTGCCAGCAGCCAAGAACCCGGGAATCAGCCCCAGCATTTT
CDR3aa: CASSQEPGNQPQHF

v_gene: TRBV11-3
d_gene: .
j_gene: TRBJ2-2
abundance: .
CDR3nt: TGTGCCAGCAGCCTGGGCAGAGTGGGTAACACCGGGGAGCTGTTTTTT
CDR3aa: CASSLGRVGNTGELFF

v_gene: TRBV25-1
d_gene: .
j_gene: TRBJ1-1
abundance: .
CDR3nt: TGTGCCAGCAGTGAATATCCGGGTGTTCAAGCTTTCTTT
CDR3aa: CASSEYPGVQAFF

v_gene: TRBV5-1
d_gene: TRBD1
j_gene: TRBJ1-5
abundance: .
CDR3nt: TGCGCCAGCAGCTTGGGGCAGGGGGCGAGTCAGCCCCAGCATTTT
CDR3aa: CASSLGQGASQPQHF

v_gene: TRBV7-2
d_gene: .
j_gene: TRBJ2-3
abundance: .
CDR3nt: TGTGCCAGCAGCTCCCAAGTTGCGGGGGCTAATACGCAGTATTTT
CDR3aa: CASSSQVAGANTQYF

v_gene: TRBV6-5
d_gene: TRBD2
j_gene: TRBJ2-7
abundance: .
CDR3nt: TGTGCCAGCGGCCAGACTAGCGGGAGTTACGAGCAGTACTTC
CDR3aa: CASGQTSGSYEQYF

v_gene: TRBV21-1
d_gene: .
j_gene: TRBJ1-2
abundance: .
CDR3nt: TGTGCCAGCAGCAACAGTGGCTACACCTTC
CDR3aa: CASSNSGYTF

v_gene: TRBV6-5
d_gene: .
j_gene: TRBJ2-2
abundance: .
CDR3nt: TGTGCCTCCCCTGCGAGCGCCGGGGAGCTGTTTTTT
CDR3aa: CASPASAGELFF

v_gene: TRBV10-2
d_gene: .
j_gene: TRBJ2-1
abundance: .
CDR3nt: TGCGCCAGTCATCAAGCGGAAAACAATGAGCAGTTCTTC
CDR3aa: CASHQAENNEQFF

v_gene: TRBV27
d_gene: .
j_gene: TRBJ1-2
abundance: .
CDR3nt: TGTGCCAGCAGTTTATCCCGGACTGAGAACTATGGCTACACCTTC
CDR3aa: CASSLSRTENYGYTF

v_gene: TRBV7-9
d_gene: TRBD1
j_gene: TRBJ1-1
abundance: .
CDR3nt: TGTGCCAGCAGCTTCAGGACAGGGAACACTGAAGCTTTCTTT
CDR3aa: CASSFRTGNTEAFF

v_gene: TRBV11-1
d_gene: .
j_gene: TRBJ1-1
abundance: .
CDR3nt: TGTGCCAGCAGCCGGCGGAGGGACCCCTTCCTAGCTTTCTTT
CDR3aa: CASSRRRDPFLAFF

v_gene: TRBV6-2/TRBV6-3
d_gene: TRBD1
j_gene: TRBJ2-5
abundance: .
CDR3nt: TGTGCCAGCAGCCGAATTCCGGGACAGGGGAAAGAGACCCAGTACTTC
CDR3aa: CASSRIPGQGKETQYF

v_gene: TRBV6-2/TRBV6-3
d_gene: TRBD1
j_gene: TRBJ2-6
abundance: .
CDR3nt: TGTGCCAGCAGTAGGGGGACAGGCCCCGGGGCCAACGTCCTGACTTTC
CDR3aa: CASSRGTGPGANVLTF

v_gene: TRBV4-3
d_gene: TRBD2
j_gene: TRBJ2-1
abundance: .
CDR3nt: TGCGCCAGCAGCCAAGATGGTCGGGGGCTAGCGGGCCGCTACAATGAGCAGTTCTTC
CDR3aa: CASSQDGRGLAGRYNEQFF

v_gene: TRBV11-1
d_gene: TRBD1
j_gene: TRBJ2-1
abundance: .
CDR3nt: TGTGCCAGCAGCTTAAGACAGGGGAGGTCCAATGAGCAGTTCTTC
CDR3aa: CASSLRQGRSNEQFF

v_gene: TRBV27
d_gene: .
j_gene: TRBJ1-6
abundance: .
CDR3nt: TGTGCCAGCAGTTATGCCCGGGGTTCACCCCTCCACTTT
CDR3aa: CASSYARGSPLHF

v_gene: TRBV19
d_gene: TRBD2
j_gene: TRBJ2-1
abundance: .
CDR3nt: TGTGCCAGTAGTATCCTCCCCGAGCCTAGCGGGAGAGGGAATGAGCAGTTCTTC
CDR3aa: CASSILPEPSGRGNEQFF

v_gene: TRBV9
d_gene: TRBD2
j_gene: TRBJ2-3
abundance: .
CDR3nt: TGTGCCAGCAGCGTAGCCTTACTAGCGGCAGATACGCAGTATTTT
CDR3aa: CASSVALLAADTQYF

v_gene: TRBV30
d_gene: TRBD2
j_gene: TRBJ2-2
abundance: .
CDR3nt: TGTGCCTGGAGAGTCATCGCTTCGGGAGGCCCCCAAGCGAACACCGGGGAGCTGTTTTTT
CDR3aa: CAWRVIASGGPQANTGELFF

v_gene: TRBV11-3
d_gene: .
j_gene: TRBJ2-1
abundance: .
CDR3nt: TGTGCCAGCAGTTGGCAAGACAATGAGCAGTTCTTC
CDR3aa: CASSWQDNEQFF

v_gene: TRBV28
d_gene: .
j_gene: TRBJ1-3
abundance: .
CDR3nt: TGTGCCAGCAGTTTACATACATCTGGAAACACCATATATTTT
CDR3aa: CASSLHTSGNTIYF

v_gene: TRBV15
d_gene: TRBD1
j_gene: TRBJ2-3
abundance: .
CDR3nt: TGTGCCACCAGCCGTCGGACAGGGGCGAGGAATACGCAGTATTTT
CDR3aa: CATSRRTGARNTQYF

v_gene: TRBV28
d_gene: .
j_gene: TRBJ1-5
abundance: .
CDR3nt: TGTGCCAGCACTCGGAGCAATCAGCCCCAGCATTTT
CDR3aa: CASTRSNQPQHF

v_gene: TRBV28
d_gene: .
j_gene: TRBJ1-5
abundance: .
CDR3nt: TGTGCCAGCAGCACTCCGGATCAGCCCCAGCATTTT
CDR3aa: CASSTPDQPQHF

v_gene: TRBV23-1
d_gene: TRBD1
j_gene: TRBJ1-4
abundance: .
CDR3nt: TGCGCCAGCAGTCAATCTCTAAAGGGACAGGGTAATGAAAAACTGTTTTTT
CDR3aa: CASSQSLKGQGNEKLFF

v_gene: TRBV15
d_gene: .
j_gene: TRBJ2-7
abundance: .
CDR3nt: TGTGCCACCAGCAGAGAAGGGGGTACCGGTGTCGAGCAGTACTTC
CDR3aa: CATSREGGTGVEQYF

v_gene: TRBV14
d_gene: TRBD1
j_gene: TRBJ1-2
abundance: .
CDR3nt: TGTGCCAGCAGCCTCCAGACGCCCGGGACAGGCTATGGCTACACCTTC
CDR3aa: CASSLQTPGTGYGYTF

v_gene: TRBV18
d_gene: TRBD1
j_gene: TRBJ1-1
abundance: few
CDR3nt: TGTGCCAGCTCACCGTCGGACAGGGCGGCAATGAACACTGAAGCTTTCTTT
CDR3aa: CASSPSDRAAMNTEAFF

v_gene: TRBV30
d_gene: .
j_gene: TRBJ1-1
abundance: .
CDR3nt: TGTGCCTGGAGTGTAACAGGGCAAGCTTTCTTT
CDR3aa: CAWSVTGQAFF

v_gene: TRBV19
d_gene: .
j_gene: TRBJ2-1
abundance: few
CDR3nt: TGTGCCAGTACTGGCACCTGGAGCTCCTACAATGAGCAGTTCTTC
CDR3aa: CASTGTWSSYNEQFF

v_gene: TRBV27
d_gene: .
j_gene: TRBJ1-4
abundance: .
CDR3nt: TGTGCCAGCAGCCCCCAAGGTTGGGGGGAAAATGAAAAACTGTTTTTT
CDR3aa: CASSPQGWGENEKLFF

v_gene: TRBV6-2/TRBV6-3
d_gene: .
j_gene: TRBJ1-1
abundance: .
CDR3nt: TGTGCCAGCAGTTACTCGATTTTGAGGTCCGGCGAGGGGAACACTGAAGCTTTCTTT
CDR3aa: CASSYSILRSGEGNTEAFF

v_gene: TRBV2
d_gene: .
j_gene: TRBJ1-6
abundance: .
CDR3nt: TGTGCCAGCGGGTTGGGGGCAGGGAATTCACCCCTCCACTTT
CDR3aa: CASGLGAGNSPLHF

v_gene: TRBV10-3
d_gene: TRBD2
j_gene: TRBJ2-1
abundance: .
CDR3nt: TGTGCCATCAGTGGGACTAGCGGAGAAAATGAGCAGTTCTTC
CDR3aa: CAISGTSGENEQFF

v_gene: TRBV7-2
d_gene: .
j_gene: TRBJ2-3
abundance: .
CDR3nt: TGTGCCAGCAGCTTAGCCCCGGGTTCAGATACGCAGTATTTT
CDR3aa: CASSLAPGSDTQYF

v_gene: TRBV10-2
d_gene: TRBD1
j_gene: TRBJ2-7
abundance: .
CDR3nt: TGCGCCAGCAGTGTCAGGACAGGGGGCAGCTCCTACGAGCAGTACTTC
CDR3aa: CASSVRTGGSSYEQYF

v_gene: TRBV18
d_gene: TRBD1
j_gene: TRBJ2-4
abundance: .
CDR3nt: TGTGCCAGCTCACCCCTGGGACAGCGAAACATTCAGTACTTC
CDR3aa: CASSPLGQRNIQYF